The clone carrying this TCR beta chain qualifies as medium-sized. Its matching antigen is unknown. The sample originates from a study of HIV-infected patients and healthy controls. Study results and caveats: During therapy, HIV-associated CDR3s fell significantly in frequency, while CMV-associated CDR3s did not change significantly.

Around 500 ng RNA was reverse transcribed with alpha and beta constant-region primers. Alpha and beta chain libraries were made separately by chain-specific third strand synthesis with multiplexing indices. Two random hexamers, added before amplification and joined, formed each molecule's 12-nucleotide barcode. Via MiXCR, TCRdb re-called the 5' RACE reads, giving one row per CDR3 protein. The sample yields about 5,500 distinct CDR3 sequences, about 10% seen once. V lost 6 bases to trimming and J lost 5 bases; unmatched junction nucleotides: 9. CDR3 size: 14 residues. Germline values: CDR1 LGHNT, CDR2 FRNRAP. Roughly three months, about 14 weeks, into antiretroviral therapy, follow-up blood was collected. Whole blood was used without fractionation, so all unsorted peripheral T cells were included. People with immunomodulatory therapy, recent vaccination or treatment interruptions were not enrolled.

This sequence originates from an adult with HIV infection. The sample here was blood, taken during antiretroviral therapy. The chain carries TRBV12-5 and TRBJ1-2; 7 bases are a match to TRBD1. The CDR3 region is CASGHGTEDYGYTF. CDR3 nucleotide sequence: TGTGCTAGTGGGCATGGGACAGAGGATTATGGCTACACCTTC.